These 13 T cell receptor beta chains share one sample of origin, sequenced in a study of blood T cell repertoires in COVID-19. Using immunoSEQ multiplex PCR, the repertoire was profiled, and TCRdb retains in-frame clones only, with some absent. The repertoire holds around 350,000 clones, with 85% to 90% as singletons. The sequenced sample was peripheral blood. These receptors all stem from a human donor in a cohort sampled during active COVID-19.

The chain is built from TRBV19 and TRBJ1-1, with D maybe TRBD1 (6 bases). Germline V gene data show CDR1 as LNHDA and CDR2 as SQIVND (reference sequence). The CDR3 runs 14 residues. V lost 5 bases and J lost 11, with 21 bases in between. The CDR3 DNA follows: TGTGCCAGTAGTTCAGGGGTATTGGAAGGCTGGGCTTTCTTT. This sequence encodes CASSSGVLEGWAFF.

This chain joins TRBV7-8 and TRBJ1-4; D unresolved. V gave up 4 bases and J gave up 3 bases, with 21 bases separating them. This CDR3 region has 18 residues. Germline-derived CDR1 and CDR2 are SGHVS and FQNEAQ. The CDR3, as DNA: TGTGCCAGCAGCTCTTATTTGACCGGGGTCGGATCTAATGAAAAACTGTTTTTT. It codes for CASSSYLTGVGSNEKLFF.

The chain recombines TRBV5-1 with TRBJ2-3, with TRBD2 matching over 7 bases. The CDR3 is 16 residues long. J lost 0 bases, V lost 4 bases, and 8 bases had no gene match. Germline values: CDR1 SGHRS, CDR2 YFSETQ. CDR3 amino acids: CASSRISGVSTDTQYF. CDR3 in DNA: TGCGCCAGCAGCCGAATAAGCGGGGTTAGCACAGATACGCAGTATTTT.

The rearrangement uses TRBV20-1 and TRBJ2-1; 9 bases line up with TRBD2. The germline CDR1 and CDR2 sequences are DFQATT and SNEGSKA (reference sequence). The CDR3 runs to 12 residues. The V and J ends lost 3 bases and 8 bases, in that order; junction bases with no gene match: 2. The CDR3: CSASRLADEQFF. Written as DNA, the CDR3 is TGCAGTGCTAGTAGACTAGCGGATGAGCAGTTCTTC.

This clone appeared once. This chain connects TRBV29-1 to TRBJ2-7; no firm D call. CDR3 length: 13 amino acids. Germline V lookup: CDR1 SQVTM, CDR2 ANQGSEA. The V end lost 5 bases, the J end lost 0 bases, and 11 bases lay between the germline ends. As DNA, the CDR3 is TGCAGCGTTCAGGTCAGAACCTCCTACGAGCAGTACTTC. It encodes CSVQVRTSYEQYF.

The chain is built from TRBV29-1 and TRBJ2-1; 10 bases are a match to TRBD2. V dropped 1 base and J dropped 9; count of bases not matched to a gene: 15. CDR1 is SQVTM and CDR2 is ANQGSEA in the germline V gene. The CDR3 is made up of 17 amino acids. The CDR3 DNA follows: TGCAGCGTTGAAGTTGTAGCGGGAGGTACGAAAGGAGGTGAGCAGTTCTTC. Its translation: CSVEVVAGGTKGGEQFF.

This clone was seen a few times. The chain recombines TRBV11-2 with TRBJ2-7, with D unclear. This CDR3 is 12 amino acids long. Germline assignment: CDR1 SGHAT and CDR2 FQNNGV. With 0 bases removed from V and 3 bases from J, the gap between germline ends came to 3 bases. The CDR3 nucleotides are TGTGCCAGCAGCTTAGACAACTACGAGCAGTACTTC. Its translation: CASSLDNYEQYF.

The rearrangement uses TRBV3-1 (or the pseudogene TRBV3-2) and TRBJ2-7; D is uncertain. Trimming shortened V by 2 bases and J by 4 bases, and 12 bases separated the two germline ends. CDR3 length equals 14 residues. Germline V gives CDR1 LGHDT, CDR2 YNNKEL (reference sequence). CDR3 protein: CASSQFHPGYEQYF. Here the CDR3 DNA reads TGTGCCAGCAGCCAATTTCATCCCGGGTACGAGCAGTACTTC.

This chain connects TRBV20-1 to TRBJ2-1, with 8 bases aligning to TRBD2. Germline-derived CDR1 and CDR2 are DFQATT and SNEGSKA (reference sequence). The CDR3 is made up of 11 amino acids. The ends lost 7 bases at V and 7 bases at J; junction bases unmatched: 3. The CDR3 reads CSVTGGNEQFF. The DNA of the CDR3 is TGCAGTGTAACGGGAGGGAATGAGCAGTTCTTC.

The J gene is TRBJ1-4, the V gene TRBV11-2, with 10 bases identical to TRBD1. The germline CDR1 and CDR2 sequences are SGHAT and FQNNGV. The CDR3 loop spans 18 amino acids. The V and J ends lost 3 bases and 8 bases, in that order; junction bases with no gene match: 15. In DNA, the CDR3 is TGTGCCAGCAGCTTTAATACTCTTGGGGACAGGGGAGGAGAAAAACTGTTTTTT. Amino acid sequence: CASSFNTLGDRGGEKLFF.

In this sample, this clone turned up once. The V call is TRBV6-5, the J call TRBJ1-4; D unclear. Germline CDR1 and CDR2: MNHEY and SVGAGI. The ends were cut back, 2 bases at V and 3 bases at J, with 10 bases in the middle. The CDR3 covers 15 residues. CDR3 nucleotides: TGTGCCAGCAGTTACGGCGGAGGTGCTAATGAAAAACTGTTTTTT. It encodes CASSYGGGANEKLFF.

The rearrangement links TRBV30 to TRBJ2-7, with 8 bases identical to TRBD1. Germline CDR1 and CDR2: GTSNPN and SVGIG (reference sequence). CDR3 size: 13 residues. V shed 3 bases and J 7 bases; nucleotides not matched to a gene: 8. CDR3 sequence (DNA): TGTGCCTGGAGCGGGGGACAGGCTGAAGAGCAGTACTTC. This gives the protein CAWSGGQAEEQYF.

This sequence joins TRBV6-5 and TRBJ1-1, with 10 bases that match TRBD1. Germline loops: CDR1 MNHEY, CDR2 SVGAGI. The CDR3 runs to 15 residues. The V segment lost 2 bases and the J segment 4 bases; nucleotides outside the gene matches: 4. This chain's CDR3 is CASSYRGQGPTEAFF. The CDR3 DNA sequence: TGTGCCAGCAGTTACCGGGGACAGGGGCCCACTGAAGCTTTCTTT.